A selection of T cell receptor beta chains follows, all from one sample in a study of cytomegalovirus exposure and HLA in healthy donors. Method: immunoSEQ multiplex PCR; TCRdb's copy keeps in-frame clones and lacks some. The repertoire consists of about 160,000 clones, with about 77% occurring once and the leading ten covering approximately 1.3%. Sequencing was done on a sample of PBMCs. The receptors were gathered from a man aged 30 to 39 in good health and CMV-seronegative. Each CDR3 is given with its conserved first and last residue. The order of the fields is J gene, V gene, D gene, clone size, CDR3 protein, CDR3 DNA. D genes are given only for firm matches. Part of the rows lack a size; the others show once, few, many or a class for expanded clones.

>TRBJ1-5|TRBV21-1|-|-
CASSRNGQVSNQPQHF
TGTGCCAGCAGCAGAAACGGACAGGTGAGCAATCAGCCCCAGCATTTT
>TRBJ1-2|TRBV6-5|-|-
CASSYLGGRDYGYTF
TGTGCCAGCAGTTACCTCGGAGGCCGGGACTATGGCTACACCTTC
>TRBJ1-4|TRBV4-1|TRBD1|-
CASSQKDRIGTNEKLFF
TGCGCCAGCAGCCAAAAGGACAGGATTGGAACTAATGAAAAACTGTTTTTT
>TRBJ2-3|TRBV7-3|-|-
CASSLIANRVGTDTQYF
TGTGCCAGCAGCTTAATAGCCAACAGGGTCGGCACAGATACGCAGTATTTT
>TRBJ1-1|TRBV4-3|TRBD1|few
CASSQDPQGYTEAFF
TGCGCCAGCAGCCAAGATCCACAGGGGTACACTGAAGCTTTCTTT
>TRBJ2-5|TRBV6-1|-|-
CASSRYTGTQETQYF
TGTGCCAGCAGTCGTTATACAGGTACCCAAGAGACCCAGTACTTC
>TRBJ2-7|TRBV5-1|-|-
CASSLDGGRINEQYF
TGCGCCAGCAGCTTGGATGGGGGCCGTATCAACGAGCAGTACTTC
>TRBJ1-2|TRBV28|TRBD1|-
CASSPGTAASLGYTF
TGTGCCAGCAGCCCCGGGACAGCTGCCTCCCTTGGCTACACCTTC
>TRBJ2-7|TRBV29-1|-|-
CSVEEGNSYEQYF
TGCAGCGTTGAGGAGGGCAACTCCTACGAGCAGTACTTC
>TRBJ2-3|TRBV21-1|-|-
CASSKPASYTQYF
TGTGCCAGCAGCAAACCGGCTAGCTACACGCAGTATTTT
>TRBJ2-1|TRBV28|TRBD1|-
CASNRDRPYNEQFF
TGTGCCAGCAATCGGGACAGGCCCTACAATGAGCAGTTCTTC
>TRBJ1-2|TRBV2|TRBD1|-
CASSQQGQTNYGYTF
TGTGCCAGCAGCCAACAGGGGCAAACTAACTATGGCTACACCTTC
>TRBJ1-3|TRBV10-2|TRBD1|-
CATGTDGNTIYF
TGCGCCACAGGGACAGACGGAAACACCATATATTTT
>TRBJ2-5|TRBV9|TRBD1|-
CASSANRGTQYF
TGTGCCAGCAGCGCCAACAGGGGGACCCAGTACTTC
>TRBJ2-2|TRBV30|-|-
CAWRSGTPNTGELFF
TGTGCCTGGAGGTCCGGGACTCCTAACACCGGGGAGCTGTTTTTT
>TRBJ1-2|TRBV5-8|-|-
CASSFGAYGYTF
TGTGCCAGCAGCTTCGGAGCCTATGGCTACACCTTC
>TRBJ2-7|TRBV7-8|TRBD2|once
CASSSLAGGSYEQYF
TGTGCCAGCAGCTCCTTAGCGGGGGGGAGCTACGAGCAGTACTTC
>TRBJ1-4|TRBV5-6|-|-
CASSLGMDSAGEKLFF
TGTGCCAGCAGCTTGGGAATGGACAGTGCGGGTGAAAAACTGTTTTTT
>TRBJ2-1|TRBV11-1|-|-
CASSLAPRSYNEQFF
TGTGCCAGCAGCTTAGCGCCGAGGAGCTACAATGAGCAGTTCTTC
>TRBJ1-2|TRBV5-4|-|-
CASSLLAGNYGYTF
TGTGCCAGCAGCCTACTGGCAGGGAACTATGGCTACACCTTC
>TRBJ2-5|TRBV7-2|TRBD2|-
CASSLTSRETQYF
TGTGCCAGCAGTCTGACTAGCCGGGAGACCCAGTACTTC
>TRBJ1-2|TRBV13|-|-
CASNTGGLYGYTF
TGTGCCAGCAATACCGGAGGACTCTATGGCTACACCTTC
>TRBJ2-2|TRBV5-6|-|once
CASSFRLDTGELFF
TGTGCCAGCAGCTTCAGACTAGACACCGGGGAGCTGTTTTTT